This TCR beta chain is drawn from a study of T cell repertoires in cytomegalovirus infection. Study observations and caveats: Carriers of CMV and the relevant HLA type were discriminated by public TCR beta frequency.

TCRdb ran MiXCR on the reads and lists one entry per CDR3 protein. The data contain about 740,000 distinct CDR3 sequences, 35% of them singletons. Germline loops: CDR1 SGHTA, CDR2 FQGNSA. Trimming stripped 6 bases from V and 8 bases from J, with 17 bases between. The CDR3 is 14 amino acids. Details on this clonotype: Its cognate antigen is unknown.

This sequence joins TRBV7-2 and TRBJ1-5; D possibly corresponds to TRBD1 (6 bases). The sequence was obtained from a human donor in good health (CMV status not recorded). Some clones in this sample may be carry-over from other donors' samples. Input material: PBMCs. The DNA for the CDR3 is TGTGCCAGCAGTATAAGGGGGGGAGCCGAGCCCCAGCATTTT. Translated, it gives CASSIRGGAEPQHF. Together with reference TRBV7-2 and TRBJ1-5, the CDR3 gives the full variable domain: GAGVSQSPSNKVTEKGKDVELRCDPISGHTALYWYRQSLGQGLEFLIYFQGNSAPDKSGLPSDRFSAERTGGSVSTLTIQRTQQEDSAVYLCASSIRGGAEPQHFGDGTRLSIL.